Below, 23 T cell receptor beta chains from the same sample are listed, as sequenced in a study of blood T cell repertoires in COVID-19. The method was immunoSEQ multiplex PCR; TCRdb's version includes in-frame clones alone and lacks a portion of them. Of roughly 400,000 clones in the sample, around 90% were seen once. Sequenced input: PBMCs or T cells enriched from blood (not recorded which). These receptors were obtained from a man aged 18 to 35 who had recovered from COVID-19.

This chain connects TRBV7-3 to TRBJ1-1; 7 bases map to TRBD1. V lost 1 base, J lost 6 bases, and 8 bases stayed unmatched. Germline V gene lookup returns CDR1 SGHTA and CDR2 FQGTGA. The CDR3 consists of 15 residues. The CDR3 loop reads CASSLNPGGLSEAFF. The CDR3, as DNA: TGTGCCAGCAGCTTAAATCCAGGGGGGTTGTCTGAAGCTTTCTTT.

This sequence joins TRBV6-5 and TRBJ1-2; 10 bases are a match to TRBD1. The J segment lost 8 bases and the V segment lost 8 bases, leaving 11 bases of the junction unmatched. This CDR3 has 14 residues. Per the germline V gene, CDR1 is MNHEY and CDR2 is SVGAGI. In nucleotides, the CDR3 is TGTGCCAGCTCCGACAGGGGGCCACCCTTGGGCTACACCTTC. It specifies CASSDRGPPLGYTF.

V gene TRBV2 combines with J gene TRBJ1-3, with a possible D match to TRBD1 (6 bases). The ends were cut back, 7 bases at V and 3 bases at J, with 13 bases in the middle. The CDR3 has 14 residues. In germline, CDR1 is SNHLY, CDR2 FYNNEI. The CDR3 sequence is CASKASGVGNTIYF. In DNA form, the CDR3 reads TGTGCCAGCAAGGCGTCAGGGGTTGGAAACACCATATATTTT. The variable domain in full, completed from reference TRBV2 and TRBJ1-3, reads EPEVTQTPSHQVTQMGQEVILRCVPISNHLYFYWYRQILGQKVEFLVSFYNNEISEKSEIFDDQFSVERPDGSNFTLKIRSTKLEDSAMYFCASKASGVGNTIYFGEGSWLTVV.

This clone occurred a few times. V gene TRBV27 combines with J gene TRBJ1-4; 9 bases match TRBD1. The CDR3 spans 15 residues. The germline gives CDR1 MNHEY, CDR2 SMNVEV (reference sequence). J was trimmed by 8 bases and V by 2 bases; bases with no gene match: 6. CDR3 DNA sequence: TGTGCCAGCAGTTTAGTGGACAGGGGACGGGAAAAACTGTTTTTT. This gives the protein CASSLVDRGREKLFF. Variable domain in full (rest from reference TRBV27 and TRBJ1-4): EAQVTQNPRYLITVTGKKLTVTCSQNMNHEYMSWYRQDPGLGLRQIYYSMNVEVTDKGDVPEGYKVSRKEKRNFPLILESPSPNQTSLYFCASSLVDRGREKLFFGSGTQLSVL.

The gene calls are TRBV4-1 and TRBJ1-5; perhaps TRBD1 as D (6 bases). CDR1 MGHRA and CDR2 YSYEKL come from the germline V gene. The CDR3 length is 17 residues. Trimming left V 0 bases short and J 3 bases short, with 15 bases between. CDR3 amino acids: CASSQEVQGSANQPQHF. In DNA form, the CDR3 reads TGCGCCAGCAGCCAAGAGGTACAGGGTTCCGCCAATCAGCCCCAGCATTTT.

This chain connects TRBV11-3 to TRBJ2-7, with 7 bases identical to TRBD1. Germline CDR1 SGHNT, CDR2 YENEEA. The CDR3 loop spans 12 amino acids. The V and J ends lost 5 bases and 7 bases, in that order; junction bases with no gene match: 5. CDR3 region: CASSRQGEEQYF. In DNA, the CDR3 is TGTGCCAGCAGCCGGCAGGGGGAGGAGCAGTACTTC.

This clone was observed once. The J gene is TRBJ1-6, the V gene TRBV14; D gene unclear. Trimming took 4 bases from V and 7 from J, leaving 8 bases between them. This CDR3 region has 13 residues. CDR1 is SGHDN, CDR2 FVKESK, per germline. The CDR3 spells CASSLAVNSPLHF. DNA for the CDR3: TGTGCCAGCAGCCTGGCCGTGAATTCACCCCTCCACTTT.

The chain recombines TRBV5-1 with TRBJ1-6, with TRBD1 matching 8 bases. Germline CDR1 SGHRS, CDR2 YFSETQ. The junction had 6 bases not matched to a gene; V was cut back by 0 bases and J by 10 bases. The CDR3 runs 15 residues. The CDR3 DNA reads TGCGCCAGCAGCTTGGCGGGGACAGGTCGATCACCCCTCCACTTT. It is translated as CASSLAGTGRSPLHF.

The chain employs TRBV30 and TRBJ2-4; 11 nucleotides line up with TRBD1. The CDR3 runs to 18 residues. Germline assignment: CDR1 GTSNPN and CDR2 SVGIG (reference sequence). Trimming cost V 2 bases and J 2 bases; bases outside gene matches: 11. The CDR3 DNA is TGTGCCTGGAGTAAACCTCTTCGGGACAGGGGGACCAAAAACATTCAGTACTTC. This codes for CAWSKPLRDRGTKNIQYF.

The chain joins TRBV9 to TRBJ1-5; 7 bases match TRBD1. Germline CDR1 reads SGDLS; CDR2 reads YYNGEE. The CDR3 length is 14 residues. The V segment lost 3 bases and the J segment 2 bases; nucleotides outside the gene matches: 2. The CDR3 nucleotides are TGTGCCAGCAGCGAGGGGGCTGGCAATCAGCCCCAGCATTTT. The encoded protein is CASSEGAGNQPQHF.

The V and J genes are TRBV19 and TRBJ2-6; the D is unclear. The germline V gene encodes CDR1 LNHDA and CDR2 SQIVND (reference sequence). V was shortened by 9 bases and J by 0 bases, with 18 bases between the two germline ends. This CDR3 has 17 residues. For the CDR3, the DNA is TGTGCCAGGGCTAGTACGTCCCGGTGCTCTGGGGCCAACGTCCTGACTTTC. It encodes CARASTSRCSGANVLTF.

The CDR3 reads CASSFNDRVEARTF. As DNA, the CDR3 is TGCGCCAGCAGCTTCAACGACAGGGTCGAAGCGCGCACCTTC. The chain is built from TRBV5-1 and TRBJ1-2; 7 positions match TRBD1. CDR3 length: 14 amino acids. Germline-derived CDR1 and CDR2 are SGHRS and YFSETQ. The V and J ends lost 2 bases and 13 bases, in that order; junction bases with no gene match: 14.

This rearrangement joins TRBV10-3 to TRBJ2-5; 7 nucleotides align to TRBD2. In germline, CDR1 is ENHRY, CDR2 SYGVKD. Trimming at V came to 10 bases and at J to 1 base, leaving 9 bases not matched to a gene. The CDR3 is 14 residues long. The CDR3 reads CATSGTTLQETQYF. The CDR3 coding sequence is TGTGCCACTTCCGGGACTACGCTCCAAGAGACCCAGTACTTC.

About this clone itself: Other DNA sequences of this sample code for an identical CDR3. CDR3 nucleotides: TGTGCCAGCAGCCAACTTAGCACAGATACGCAGTATTTT. Amino acid sequence: CASSQLSTDTQYF. The V and J genes are TRBV3-1 (or the pseudogene TRBV3-2) and TRBJ2-3; D uncertain. Germline V gene lookup returns CDR1 LGHDT and CDR2 YNNKEL (reference sequence). This CDR3 comprises 13 residues. V lost 2 bases to trimming and J lost 0 bases, with 3 bases between them.

CDR3 loop: CASSLGSRRGRYEKLFF. CDR3 DNA: TGTGCCAGCAGCTTAGGGAGTCGCAGGGGGCGGTATGAAAAACTGTTTTTT. The chain employs TRBV7-9 and TRBJ1-4; the match to TRBD1 covers 8 bases. V trimming: 1 base; J trimming: 6 bases; junction bases outside the gene matches: 10. CDR3 length equals 17 residues. Germline V gene data show CDR1 as SEHNR and CDR2 as FQNEAQ (reference sequence).

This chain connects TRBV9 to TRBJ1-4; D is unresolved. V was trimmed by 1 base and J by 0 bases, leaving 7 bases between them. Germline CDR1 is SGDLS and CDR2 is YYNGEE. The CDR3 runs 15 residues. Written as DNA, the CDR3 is TGTGCCAGCAGCGTAAGAGGGACAACTAATGAAAAACTGTTTTTT. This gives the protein CASSVRGTTNEKLFF. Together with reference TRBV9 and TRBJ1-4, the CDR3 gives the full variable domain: DSGVTQTPKHLITATGQRVTLRCSPRSGDLSVYWYQQSLDQGLQFLIQYYNGEERAKGNILERFSAQQFPDLHSELNLSSLELGDSALYFCASSVRGTTNEKLFFGSGTQLSVL.

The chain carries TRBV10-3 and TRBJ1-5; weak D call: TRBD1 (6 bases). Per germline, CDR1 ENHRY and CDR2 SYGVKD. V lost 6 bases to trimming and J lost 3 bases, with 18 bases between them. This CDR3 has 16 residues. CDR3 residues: CAISPTGRQDNQPQHF. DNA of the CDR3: TGTGCCATCAGCCCAACTGGCCGACAGGACAATCAGCCCCAGCATTTT.

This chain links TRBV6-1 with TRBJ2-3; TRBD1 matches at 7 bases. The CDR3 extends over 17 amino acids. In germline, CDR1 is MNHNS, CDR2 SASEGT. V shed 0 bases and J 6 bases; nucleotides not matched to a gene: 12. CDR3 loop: CASSEAPLTGVRDTQYF. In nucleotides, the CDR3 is TGTGCCAGCAGTGAAGCGCCGCTAACAGGGGTGAGGGATACGCAGTATTTT.

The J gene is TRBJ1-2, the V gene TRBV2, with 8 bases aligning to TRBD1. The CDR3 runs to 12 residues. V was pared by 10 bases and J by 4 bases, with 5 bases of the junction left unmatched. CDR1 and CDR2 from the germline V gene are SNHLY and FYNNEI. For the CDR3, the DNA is TGTGCCACTACGACAGGGGCCTATGGCTACACCTTC. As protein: CATTTGAYGYTF.

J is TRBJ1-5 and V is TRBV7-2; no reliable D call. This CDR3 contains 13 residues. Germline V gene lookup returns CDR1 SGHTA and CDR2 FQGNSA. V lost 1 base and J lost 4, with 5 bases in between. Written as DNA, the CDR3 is TGTGCCAGCAGCTTAGGACAAAATCAGCCCCAGCATTTT. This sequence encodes CASSLGQNQPQHF.

CDR3 residues: CASSLEPTSGRRGQETQYF. CDR3 sequence (DNA): TGTGCCAGCAGCTTAGAACCGACTAGCGGGAGACGGGGCCAAGAGACCCAGTACTTC. The V and J genes are TRBV7-9 and TRBJ2-5; 12 bases are a match to TRBD2. V was clipped by 1 base and J by 1 base; unmatched bases: 10. This CDR3 is built from 19 residues. Germline V gene lookup returns CDR1 SEHNR and CDR2 FQNEAQ (reference sequence).

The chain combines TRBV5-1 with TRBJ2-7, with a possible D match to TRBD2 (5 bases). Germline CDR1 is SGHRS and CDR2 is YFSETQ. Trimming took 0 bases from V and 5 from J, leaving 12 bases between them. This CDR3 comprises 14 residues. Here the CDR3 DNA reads TGCGCCAGCAGCTTGGTTTGGGGTAGCGACGAGCAGTACTTC. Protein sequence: CASSLVWGSDEQYF.

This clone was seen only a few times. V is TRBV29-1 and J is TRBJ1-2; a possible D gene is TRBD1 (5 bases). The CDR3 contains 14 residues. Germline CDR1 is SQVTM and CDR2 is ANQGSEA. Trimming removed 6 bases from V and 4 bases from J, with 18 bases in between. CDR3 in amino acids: CSVSIEQEPYGYTF. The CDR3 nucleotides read TGCAGCGTATCCATCGAACAGGAGCCCTATGGCTACACCTTC. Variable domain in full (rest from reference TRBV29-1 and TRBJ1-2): SAVISQKPSRDICQRGTSLTIQCQVDSQVTMMFWYRQQPGQSLTLIATANQGSEATYESGFVIDKFPISRPNLTFSTLTVSNMSPEDSSIYLCSVSIEQEPYGYTFGSGTRLTVV.